One sample yielded the 5 T cell receptor beta chains listed below, sequenced in a study of response to subunit inactivated influenza vaccine. TCRdb re-analysed the RT-PCR reads in MiXCR, keeping a single row per CDR3 protein. This sample has 530,000 or so distinct CDR3 sequences, with about 25% found just once. The sequenced sample was CD4+ T cells sorted from PBMCs, obtained more than 4 days after vaccination. The origin of the receptors is a man between 50 and 59 years old who received an inactivated influenza vaccine.

In this sample, this clonotype turned up a few times. The genes are TRBV20-1 and TRBJ1-3; unclear D gene. The V end lost 2 bases, the J end lost 0 bases, and 5 bases lay between the germline ends. CDR1 and CDR2 from the germline V gene are DFQATT and SNEGSKA (reference sequence). This CDR3 is 13 amino acids long. The CDR3 bases are TGCAGTGCTAGAATGGGCTCTGGAAACACCATATATTTT. This encodes CSARMGSGNTIYF.

This clonotype has more than one count but fewer than ten. Written as DNA, the CDR3 is TGTGCCAGCAGCTTAAACAGAGCAGATACGCAGTATTTT. It yields the protein CASSLNRADTQYF. The gene calls are TRBV7-8 and TRBJ2-3, with D unclear. The CDR3 contains 13 residues. The V end was cut by 2 bases, the J end by 4 bases, with 7 bases between. CDR1 and CDR2 from the germline V gene are SGHVS and FQNEAQ.

This chain connects TRBV4-3 to TRBJ1-2; maybe TRBD1 (5 bases). The CDR3 extends over 15 amino acids. The germline CDR1 and CDR2 sequences are LGHNA and YSLEER. V was trimmed by 2 bases and J by 1 base, leaving 11 bases between them. The CDR3 sequence is CASSQSTVNNYGYTF. The CDR3 DNA follows: TGCGCCAGCAGCCAATCGACAGTAAATAACTATGGCTACACCTTC.

The sample holds a few counts of this clonotype. The genes are TRBV7-2 and TRBJ2-1; the D gene is possibly TRBD1 (5 bases). CDR1 is SGHTA, CDR2 FQGNSA, per germline. With 5 bases removed from V and 2 bases from J, the gap between germline ends came to 13 bases. The CDR3 is 15 residues long. The CDR3 region is CASSHRGKTYNEQFF. The DNA of the CDR3 is TGTGCCAGCAGCCATAGGGGAAAAACCTACAATGAGCAGTTCTTC.

The chain couples TRBV20-1 to TRBJ2-1; D gene unclear. Germline loops: CDR1 DFQATT, CDR2 SNEGSKA (reference sequence). The V end was cut by 2 bases, the J end by 6 bases, with 14 bases between. This CDR3 contains 14 residues. CDR3 DNA: TGCAGTGCTAGAACGGTGGTCCTTGCCAATGAGCAGTTCTTC. Protein: CSARTVVLANEQFF.